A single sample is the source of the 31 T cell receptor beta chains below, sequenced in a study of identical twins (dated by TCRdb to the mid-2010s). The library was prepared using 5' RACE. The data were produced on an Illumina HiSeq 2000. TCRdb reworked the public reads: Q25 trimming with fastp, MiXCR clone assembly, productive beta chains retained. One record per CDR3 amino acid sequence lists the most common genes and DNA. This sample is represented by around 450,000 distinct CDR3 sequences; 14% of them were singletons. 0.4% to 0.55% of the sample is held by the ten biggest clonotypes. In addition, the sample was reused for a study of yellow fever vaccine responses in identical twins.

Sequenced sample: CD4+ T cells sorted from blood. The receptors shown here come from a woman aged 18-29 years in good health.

The CDR3 is CAGRDTDTQYF. The CDR3 DNA sequence: TGTGCCGGGAGGGACACAGATACGCAGTATTTT. The V gene is TRBV7-9, the J gene TRBJ2-3; 7 bases are a match to TRBD2. Trimming cost V 11 bases and J 2 bases; bases outside gene matches: 1. This CDR3 is 11 amino acids long. Germline V gene lookup returns CDR1 SEHNR and CDR2 FQNEAQ (reference sequence). Full variable domain (rest looked up from reference TRBV7-9 and TRBJ2-3): DTGVSQNPRHKITKRGQNVTFRCDPISEHNRLYWYRQTLGQGPEFLTYFQNEAQLEKSRLLSDRFSAERPKGSFSTLEIQRTEQGDSAMYLCAGRDTDTQYFGPGTRLTVL.

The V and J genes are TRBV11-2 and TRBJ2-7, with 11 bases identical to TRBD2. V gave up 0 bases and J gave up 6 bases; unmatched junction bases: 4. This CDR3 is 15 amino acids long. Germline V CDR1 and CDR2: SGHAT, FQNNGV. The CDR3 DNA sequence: TGTGCCAGCAGCTTAGATTTAGCGGGGGGGCTCGAGCAGTACTTC. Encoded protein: CASSLDLAGGLEQYF.

The CDR3 nucleotides are TGTGCCTGTGAGACAGTGGCCTCCTACGAGCAGTACTTC. It translates to CACETVASYEQYF. This chain uses TRBV30 with TRBJ2-7, with a possible D match to TRBD1 (5 bases). V was shortened by 6 bases and J by 0 bases, with 12 bases between the two germline ends. This CDR3 has 13 amino acids. Germline V gives CDR1 GTSNPN, CDR2 SVGIG (reference sequence).

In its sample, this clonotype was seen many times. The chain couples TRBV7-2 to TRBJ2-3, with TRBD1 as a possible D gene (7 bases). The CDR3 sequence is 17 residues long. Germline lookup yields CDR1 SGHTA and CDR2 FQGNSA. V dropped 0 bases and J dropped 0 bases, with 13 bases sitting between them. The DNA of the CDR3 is TGTGCCAGCAGCTTAGCAGCAGGGGGGTATAGCACAGATACGCAGTATTTT. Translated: CASSLAAGGYSTDTQYF.

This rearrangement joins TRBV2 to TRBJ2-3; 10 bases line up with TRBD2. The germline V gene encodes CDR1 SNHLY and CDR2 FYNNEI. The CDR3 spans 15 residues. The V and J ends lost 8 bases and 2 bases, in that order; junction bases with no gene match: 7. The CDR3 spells CASQQRGGLTDTQYF. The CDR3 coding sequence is TGTGCCAGCCAACAGCGGGGGGGCCTCACAGATACGCAGTATTTT.

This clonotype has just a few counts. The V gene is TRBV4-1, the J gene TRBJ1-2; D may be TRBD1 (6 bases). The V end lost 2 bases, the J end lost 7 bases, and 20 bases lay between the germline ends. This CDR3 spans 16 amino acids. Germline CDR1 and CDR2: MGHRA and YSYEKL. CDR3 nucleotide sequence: TGCGCCAGCAGCCAACTCATCTCAGGGGAAGGTGGTGGCTACACCTTC. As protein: CASSQLISGEGGGYTF.

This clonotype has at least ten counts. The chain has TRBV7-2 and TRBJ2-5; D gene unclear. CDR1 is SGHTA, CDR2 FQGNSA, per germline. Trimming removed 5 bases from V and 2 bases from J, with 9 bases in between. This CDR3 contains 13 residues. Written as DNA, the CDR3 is TGTGCCAGCAGCCGCCGTTCTCAAGAGACCCAGTACTTC. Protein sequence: CASSRRSQETQYF.

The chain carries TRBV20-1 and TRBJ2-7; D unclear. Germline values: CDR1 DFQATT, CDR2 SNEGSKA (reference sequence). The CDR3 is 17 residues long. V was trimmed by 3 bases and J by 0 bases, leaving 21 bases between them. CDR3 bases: TGCAGTGCTAGCTTGGCGGCTTTACTCCTAAACTCCTACGAGCAGTACTTC. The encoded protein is CSASLAALLLNSYEQYF.

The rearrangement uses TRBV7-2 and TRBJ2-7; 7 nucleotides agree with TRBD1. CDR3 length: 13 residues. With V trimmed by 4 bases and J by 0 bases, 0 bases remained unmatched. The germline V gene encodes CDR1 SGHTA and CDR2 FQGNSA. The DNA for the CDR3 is TGTGCCAGCAGCTGGACAGGCTCCTACGAGCAGTACTTC. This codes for CASSWTGSYEQYF. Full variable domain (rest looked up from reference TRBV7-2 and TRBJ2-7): GAGVSQSPSNKVTEKGKDVELRCDPISGHTALYWYRQSLGQGLEFLIYFQGNSAPDKSGLPSDRFSAERTGGSVSTLTIQRTQQEDSAVYLCASSWTGSYEQYFGPGTRLTVT.

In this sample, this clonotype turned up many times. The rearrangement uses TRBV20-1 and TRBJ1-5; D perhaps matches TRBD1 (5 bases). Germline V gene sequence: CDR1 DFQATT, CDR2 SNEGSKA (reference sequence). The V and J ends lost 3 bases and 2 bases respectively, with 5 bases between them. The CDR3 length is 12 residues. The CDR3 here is CSASRGNQPQHF. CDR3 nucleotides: TGCAGTGCTAGCAGGGGCAATCAGCCCCAGCATTTT.

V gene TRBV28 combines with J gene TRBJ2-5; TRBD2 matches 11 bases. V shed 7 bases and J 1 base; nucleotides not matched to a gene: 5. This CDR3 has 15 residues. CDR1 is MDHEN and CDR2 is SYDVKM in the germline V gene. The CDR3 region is CASTKTSGIQETQYF. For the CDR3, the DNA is TGTGCCAGCACAAAGACTAGCGGGATCCAAGAGACCCAGTACTTC.

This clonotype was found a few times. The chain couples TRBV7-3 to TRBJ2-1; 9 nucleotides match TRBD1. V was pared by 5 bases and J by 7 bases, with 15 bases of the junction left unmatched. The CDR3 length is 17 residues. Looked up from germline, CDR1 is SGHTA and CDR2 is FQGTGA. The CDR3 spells CASSRRGGGTGFNEQFF. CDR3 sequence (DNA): TGTGCCAGCAGCAGAAGGGGAGGTGGGACAGGGTTTAATGAGCAGTTCTTC.

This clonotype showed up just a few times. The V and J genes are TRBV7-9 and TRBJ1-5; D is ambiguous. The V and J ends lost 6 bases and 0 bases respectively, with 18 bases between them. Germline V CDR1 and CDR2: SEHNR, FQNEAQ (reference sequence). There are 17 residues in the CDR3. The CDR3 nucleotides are TGTGCCAGCAGAGATGGAGATGGACGGTATAGCAATCAGCCCCAGCATTTT. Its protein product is CASRDGDGRYSNQPQHF.

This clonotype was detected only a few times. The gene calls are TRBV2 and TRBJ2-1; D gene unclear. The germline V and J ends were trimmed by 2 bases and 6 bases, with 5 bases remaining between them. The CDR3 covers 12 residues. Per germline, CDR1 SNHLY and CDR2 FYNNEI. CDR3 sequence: CASSERRNEQFF. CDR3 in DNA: TGTGCCAGCAGTGAAAGGCGCAATGAGCAGTTCTTC.

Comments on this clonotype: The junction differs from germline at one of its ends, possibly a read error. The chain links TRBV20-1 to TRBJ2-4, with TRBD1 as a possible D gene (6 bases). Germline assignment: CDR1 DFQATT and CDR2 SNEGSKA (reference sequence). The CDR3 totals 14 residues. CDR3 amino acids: CSARGATEKTIQYF. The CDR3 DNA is TGCAGTGCCAGGGGCGCCACTGAAAAAACCATTCAGTACTTC.

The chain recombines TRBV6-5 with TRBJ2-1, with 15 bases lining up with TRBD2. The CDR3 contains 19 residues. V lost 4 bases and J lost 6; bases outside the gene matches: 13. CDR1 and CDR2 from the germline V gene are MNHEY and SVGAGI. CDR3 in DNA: TGTGCCAGCAGTTCGACAGACCCGGGACTAGCGGGAGGTCTCAATGAGCAGTTCTTC. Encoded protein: CASSSTDPGLAGGLNEQFF.

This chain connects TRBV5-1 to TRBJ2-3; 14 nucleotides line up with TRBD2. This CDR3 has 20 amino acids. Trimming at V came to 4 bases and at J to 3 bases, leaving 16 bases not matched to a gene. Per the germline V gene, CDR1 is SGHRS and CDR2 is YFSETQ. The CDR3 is CASSPTSGTSGGRRTDTQYF. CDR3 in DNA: TGCGCCAGCAGCCCTACTTCCGGGACTAGCGGGGGTCGGCGTACAGATACGCAGTATTTT. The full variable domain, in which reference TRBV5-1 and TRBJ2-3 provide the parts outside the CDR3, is KAGVTQTPRYLIKTRGQQVTLSCSPISGHRSVSWYQQTPGQGLQFLFEYFSETQRNKGNFPGRFSGRQFSNSRSEMNVSTLELGDSALYLCASSPTSGTSGGRRTDTQYFGPGTRLTVL.

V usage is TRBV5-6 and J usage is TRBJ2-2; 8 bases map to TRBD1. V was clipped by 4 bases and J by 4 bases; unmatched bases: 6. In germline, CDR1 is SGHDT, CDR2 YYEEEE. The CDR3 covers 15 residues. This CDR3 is CASSADRGSTGELFF. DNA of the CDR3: TGTGCCAGCAGCGCTGACAGGGGTTCCACCGGGGAGCTGTTTTTT.

DNA for the CDR3: TGTGCCAGCAGCTTAGTGGGCGGGAGCAAGGCAGATACGCAGTATTTT. It codes for CASSLVGGSKADTQYF. This chain joins TRBV7-2 and TRBJ2-3; 7 nucleotides line up with TRBD2. The CDR3 contains 16 residues. Germline loops: CDR1 SGHTA, CDR2 FQGNSA. With 1 base clipped from V and 4 bases from J, the junction kept 8 bases outside the gene matches.

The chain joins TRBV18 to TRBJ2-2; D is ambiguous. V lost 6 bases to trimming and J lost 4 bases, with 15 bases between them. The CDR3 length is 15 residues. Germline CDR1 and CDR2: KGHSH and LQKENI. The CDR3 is CASSAPLSPTGELFF. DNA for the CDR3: TGTGCCAGCTCGGCCCCCTTGAGCCCCACCGGGGAGCTGTTTTTT.

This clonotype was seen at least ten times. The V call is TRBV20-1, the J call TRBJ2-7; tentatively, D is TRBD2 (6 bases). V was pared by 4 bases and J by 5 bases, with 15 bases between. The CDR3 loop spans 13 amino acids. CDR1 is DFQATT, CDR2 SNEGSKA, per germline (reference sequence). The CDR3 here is CSATEGLANEQYF. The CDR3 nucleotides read TGCAGTGCTACAGAAGGGCTAGCGAACGAGCAGTACTTC.

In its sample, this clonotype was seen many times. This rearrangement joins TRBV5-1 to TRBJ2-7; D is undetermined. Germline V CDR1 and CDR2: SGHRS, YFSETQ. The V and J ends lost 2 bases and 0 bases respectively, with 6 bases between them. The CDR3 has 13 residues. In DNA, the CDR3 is TGCGCCAGCAGCTTTACGGCCTCCTACGAGCAGTACTTC. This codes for CASSFTASYEQYF.

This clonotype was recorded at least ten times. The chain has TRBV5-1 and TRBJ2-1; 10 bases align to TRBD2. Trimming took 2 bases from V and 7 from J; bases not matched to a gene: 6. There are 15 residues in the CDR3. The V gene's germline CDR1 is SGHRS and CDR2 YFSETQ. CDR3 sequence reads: CASSFGTSGTNEQFF. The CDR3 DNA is TGCGCCAGCAGCTTTGGCACTAGCGGGACGAATGAGCAGTTCTTC.

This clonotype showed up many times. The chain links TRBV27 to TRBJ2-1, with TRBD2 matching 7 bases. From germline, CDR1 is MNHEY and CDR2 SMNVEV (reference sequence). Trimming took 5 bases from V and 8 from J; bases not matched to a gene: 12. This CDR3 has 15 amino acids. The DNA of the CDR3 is TGTGCCAGCAGTAGAATAGCGGGCTCCTGGTATGAGCAGTTCTTC. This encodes CASSRIAGSWYEQFF.

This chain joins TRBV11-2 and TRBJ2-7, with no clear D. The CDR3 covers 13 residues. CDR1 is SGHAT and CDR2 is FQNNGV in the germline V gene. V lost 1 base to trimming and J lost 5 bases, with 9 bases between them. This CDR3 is CASSLGLPHEQYF. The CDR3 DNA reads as TGTGCCAGCAGCTTAGGACTGCCCCACGAGCAGTACTTC.

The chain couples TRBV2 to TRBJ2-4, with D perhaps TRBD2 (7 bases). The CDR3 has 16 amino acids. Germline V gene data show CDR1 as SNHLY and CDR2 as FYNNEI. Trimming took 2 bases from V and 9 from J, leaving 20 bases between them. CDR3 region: CASSEFRRGRSGIQYF. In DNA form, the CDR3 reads TGTGCCAGCAGTGAATTCCGGCGGGGGCGGTCCGGCATTCAGTACTTC. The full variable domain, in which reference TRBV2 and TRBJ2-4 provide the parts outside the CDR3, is EPEVTQTPSHQVTQMGQEVILRCVPISNHLYFYWYRQILGQKVEFLVSFYNNEISEKSEIFDDQFSVERPDGSNFTLKIRSTKLEDSAMYFCASSEFRRGRSGIQYFGAGTRLSVL.

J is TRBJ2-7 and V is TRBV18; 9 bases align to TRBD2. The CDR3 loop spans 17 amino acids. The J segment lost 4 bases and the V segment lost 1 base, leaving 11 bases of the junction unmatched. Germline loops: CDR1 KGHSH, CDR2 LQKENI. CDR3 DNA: TGTGCCAGCTCACCACTGGGTTCCGGGACTAGCAATTACGAGCAGTACTTC. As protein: CASSPLGSGTSNYEQYF.

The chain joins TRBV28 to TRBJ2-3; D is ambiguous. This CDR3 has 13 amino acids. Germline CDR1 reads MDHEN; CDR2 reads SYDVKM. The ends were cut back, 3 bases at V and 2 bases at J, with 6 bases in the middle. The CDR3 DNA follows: TGTGCCAGCAGTTTCCGAAACACAGATACGCAGTATTTT. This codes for CASSFRNTDTQYF.

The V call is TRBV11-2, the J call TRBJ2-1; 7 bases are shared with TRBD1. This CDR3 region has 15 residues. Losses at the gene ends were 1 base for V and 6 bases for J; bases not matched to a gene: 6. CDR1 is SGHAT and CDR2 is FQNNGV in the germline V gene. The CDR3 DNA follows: TGTGCCAGCAGCTTAGGAGGGACAGACCTCAATGAGCAGTTCTTC. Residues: CASSLGGTDLNEQFF.

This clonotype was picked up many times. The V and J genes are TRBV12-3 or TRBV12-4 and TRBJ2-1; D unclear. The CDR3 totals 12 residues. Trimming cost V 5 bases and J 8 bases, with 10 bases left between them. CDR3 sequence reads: CASSRKDDEQFF. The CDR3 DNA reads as TGTGCCAGCAGTCGCAAGGACGATGAGCAGTTCTTC.

Written as DNA, the CDR3 is TGCAGCGTTGTTCAGGTCTCTGGGGCCAACGTCCTGACTTTC. Translated: CSVVQVSGANVLTF. The rearrangement joins TRBV29-1 to TRBJ2-6; D is unresolved. This CDR3 has 14 amino acids. V lost 4 bases and J 0 bases, leaving 7 bases between the germline ends. Germline CDR1 is SQVTM and CDR2 is ANQGSEA.